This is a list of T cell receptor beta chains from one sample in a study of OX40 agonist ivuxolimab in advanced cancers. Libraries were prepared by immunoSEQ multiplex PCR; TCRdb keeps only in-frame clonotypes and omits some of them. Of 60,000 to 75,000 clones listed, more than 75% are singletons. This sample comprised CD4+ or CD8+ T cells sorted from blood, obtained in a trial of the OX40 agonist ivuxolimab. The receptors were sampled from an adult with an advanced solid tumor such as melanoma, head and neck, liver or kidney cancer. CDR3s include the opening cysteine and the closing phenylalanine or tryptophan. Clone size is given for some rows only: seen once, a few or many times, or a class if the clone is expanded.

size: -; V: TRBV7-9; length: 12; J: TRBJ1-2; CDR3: CASSLNGNGYTF
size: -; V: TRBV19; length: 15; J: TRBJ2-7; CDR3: CASSIRPLSSYEQYF
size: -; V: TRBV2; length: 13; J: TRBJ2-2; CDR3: CASSREGHGELFF
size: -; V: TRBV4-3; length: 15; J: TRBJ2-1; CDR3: CASTSTPGSYNEQFF
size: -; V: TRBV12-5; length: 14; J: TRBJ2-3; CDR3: CASGLVRGPDTQYF
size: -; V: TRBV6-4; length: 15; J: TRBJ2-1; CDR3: CASSEQPGSYNEQFF
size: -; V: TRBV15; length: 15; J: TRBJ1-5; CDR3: CATSKYRQPGQPQHF
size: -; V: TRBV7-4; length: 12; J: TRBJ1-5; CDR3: CASSRSNQPQHF
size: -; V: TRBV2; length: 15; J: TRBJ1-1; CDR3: CASSVRGLGNTEAFF
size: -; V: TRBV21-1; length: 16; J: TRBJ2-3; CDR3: CASSKVLRFNTDTQYF
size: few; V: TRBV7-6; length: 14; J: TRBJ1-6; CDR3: CASSLDPGGSPLHF
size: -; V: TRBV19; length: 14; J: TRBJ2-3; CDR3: CASSIEGATDTQYF
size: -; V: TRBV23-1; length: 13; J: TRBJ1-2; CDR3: CASSSEVDYGYTF
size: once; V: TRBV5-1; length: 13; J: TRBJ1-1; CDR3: CASSPPANTEAFF
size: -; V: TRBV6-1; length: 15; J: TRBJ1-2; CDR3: CASVNRGTGAYGYTF
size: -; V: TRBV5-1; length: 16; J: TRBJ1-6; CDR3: CASSPIPGTANSPLHF
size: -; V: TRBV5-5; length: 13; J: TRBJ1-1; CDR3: CASSGAGTSEAFF
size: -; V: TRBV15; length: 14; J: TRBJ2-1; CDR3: CATSGSGTYNEQFF
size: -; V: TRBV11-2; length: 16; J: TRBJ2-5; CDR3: CATKRGSSGGQETQYF
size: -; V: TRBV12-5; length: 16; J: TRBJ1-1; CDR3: CASGLVFGPGITEAFF
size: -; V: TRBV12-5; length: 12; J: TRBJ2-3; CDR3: CASGPSGSTQYF
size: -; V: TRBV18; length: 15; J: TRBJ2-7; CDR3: CASSPAHAAEYEQYF
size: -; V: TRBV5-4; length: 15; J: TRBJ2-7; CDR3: CASSLGAGSPYEQYF
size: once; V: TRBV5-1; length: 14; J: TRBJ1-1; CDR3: CASSPGTGGTEAFF
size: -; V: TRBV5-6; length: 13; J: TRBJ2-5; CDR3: CASSFPRGETQYF